This is a list of T cell receptor beta chains from one sample in a study of post-analysis software for immune sequencing data. In TCRdb, the PCR reads were re-called with MiXCR into one record per CDR3 protein. Of hundreds of thousands of distinct CDR3 sequences listed, around 40% were seen once; the top ten hold around 10%. Sequencing was done on a sample of blood. Receptors were obtained from a girl between 5 and 17 years old with multiple sclerosis. CDR3s include the opening cysteine and the closing phenylalanine or tryptophan. Fields, in order: J gene, clone size, V gene, D gene, CDR3 DNA, CDR3 protein. D genes are given only for firm matches. Some rows have no size entry. The others give once, few or many, or a class for an expanded clone.

j_gene: TRBJ2-3
abundance: NA
v_gene: TRBV7-9
d_gene: NA
CDR3nt: TGTGCCAGCTGGGGCCTAGCTCCGCAGTATTTT
CDR3aa: CASWGLAPQYF

j_gene: TRBJ1-1
abundance: NA
v_gene: TRBV29-1
d_gene: NA
CDR3nt: TGCAGCGTTGAAGTAGGGCGGCTGAACACTGAAGCTTTCTTT
CDR3aa: CSVEVGRLNTEAFF

j_gene: TRBJ2-5
abundance: few
v_gene: TRBV10-3
d_gene: NA
CDR3nt: TGTGCCATCGGAAGGGAAACGAGGGGGACCCAGTACTTC
CDR3aa: CAIGRETRGTQYF

j_gene: TRBJ2-1
abundance: NA
v_gene: TRBV7-6
d_gene: TRBD2
CDR3nt: TGTGCCAGCAGCTTAGCTCTGGCGGGAGAGTTCTACAATGAGCAGTTCTTC
CDR3aa: CASSLALAGEFYNEQFF

j_gene: TRBJ2-1
abundance: few
v_gene: TRBV12-3/TRBV12-4
d_gene: TRBD2
CDR3nt: TGTGCCAGCAGACGACTAGCGGGAGGCAATGAGCAGTTCTTC
CDR3aa: CASRRLAGGNEQFF

j_gene: TRBJ2-3
abundance: few
v_gene: TRBV25-1
d_gene: NA
CDR3nt: TGTGCCAGCAGTTCTCGGGCGAACACAGATACGCAGTATTTT
CDR3aa: CASSSRANTDTQYF

j_gene: TRBJ2-7
abundance: NA
v_gene: TRBV6-5
d_gene: NA
CDR3nt: TGTGCCAGCAAAAAGGGGGGGACTCCCTTGGAGCAGTACTTC
CDR3aa: CASKKGGTPLEQYF

j_gene: TRBJ2-1
abundance: NA
v_gene: TRBV7-9
d_gene: NA
CDR3nt: TGTGCCAGCAGCTACGTCGACTTTCGGTTATACAATGAGCAGTTCTTC
CDR3aa: CASSYVDFRLYNEQFF

j_gene: TRBJ2-1
abundance: few
v_gene: TRBV7-9
d_gene: TRBD1
CDR3nt: TGTGCCAGCAGGAGGACAGGGGTCAATGAGCAGTTCTTC
CDR3aa: CASRRTGVNEQFF

j_gene: TRBJ2-1
abundance: NA
v_gene: TRBV7-2
d_gene: NA
CDR3nt: TGTGCCAGCAGCCCCACATCGGATGAGCAGTTCTTC
CDR3aa: CASSPTSDEQFF

j_gene: TRBJ1-2
abundance: NA
v_gene: TRBV15
d_gene: TRBD1
CDR3nt: TGTGCCACCAGCAGAGAGGGGGGGGACAGAATCTATGGCTACACCTTC
CDR3aa: CATSREGGDRIYGYTF

j_gene: TRBJ2-2
abundance: many
v_gene: TRBV3-1
d_gene: TRBD1
CDR3nt: TGTGCCAGCAGCCGGGACAGTAACACCGGGGAGCTGTTTTTT
CDR3aa: CASSRDSNTGELFF

j_gene: TRBJ2-1
abundance: few
v_gene: TRBV3-1
d_gene: TRBD2
CDR3nt: TGTGCCAGCAGCCAAGGAGCGGGGGAGCAGTTCTTC
CDR3aa: CASSQGAGEQFF

j_gene: TRBJ1-1
abundance: NA
v_gene: TRBV7-9
d_gene: NA
CDR3nt: TGTGCCAGCAGCTTGTTACAGCTGAACACTGAAGCTTTCTTT
CDR3aa: CASSLLQLNTEAFF

j_gene: TRBJ2-7
abundance: NA
v_gene: TRBV7-9
d_gene: NA
CDR3nt: TGTGCCAGCAGCACTACCGGGACTCTTTCCTACGAGCAGTACTTC
CDR3aa: CASSTTGTLSYEQYF

j_gene: TRBJ1-5
abundance: NA
v_gene: TRBV20-1
d_gene: NA
CDR3nt: TGCAGTGCTCAATACAGCAATCAGCCCCAGCATTTT
CDR3aa: CSAQYSNQPQHF

j_gene: TRBJ1-2
abundance: NA
v_gene: TRBV6-5
d_gene: NA
CDR3nt: TGTGCCAGCAGTTACGCGATGGACAGTCGAGGAGGCTATGGCTACACCTTC
CDR3aa: CASSYAMDSRGGYGYTF

j_gene: TRBJ2-5
abundance: NA
v_gene: TRBV5-1
d_gene: NA
CDR3nt: TGCGCCAGCAGCTTGGGTATTCCGGGGGAGACCCAGTACTTC
CDR3aa: CASSLGIPGETQYF

j_gene: TRBJ1-1
abundance: few
v_gene: TRBV4-1
d_gene: NA
CDR3nt: TGCGCCAGCAGCCAGGCCCGTACTGAAGCTTTCTTT
CDR3aa: CASSQARTEAFF

j_gene: TRBJ2-1
abundance: NA
v_gene: TRBV7-8
d_gene: TRBD1
CDR3nt: TGTGCCAGCAGCGTACCCTCCGGACAGGGCCCTAACAATGAGCAGTTCTTC
CDR3aa: CASSVPSGQGPNNEQFF

j_gene: TRBJ1-2
abundance: NA
v_gene: TRBV9
d_gene: NA
CDR3nt: TGTGCCAGCAGTGCCCGGACAGCAAACTATGGCTACACCTTC
CDR3aa: CASSARTANYGYTF

j_gene: TRBJ2-1
abundance: NA
v_gene: TRBV20-1
d_gene: TRBD2
CDR3nt: TGCAGTGCTAGGGCCACTAGCGGGAGCTCCTACAATGAGCAGTTCTTC
CDR3aa: CSARATSGSSYNEQFF

j_gene: TRBJ1-2
abundance: few
v_gene: TRBV20-1
d_gene: TRBD1
CDR3nt: TGCAGTGCTAGCAGGGGACAGACCACCTATGGCTACACCTTC
CDR3aa: CSASRGQTTYGYTF

j_gene: TRBJ2-1
abundance: NA
v_gene: TRBV5-1
d_gene: TRBD2
CDR3nt: TGCGCCAGCAGCTTGGTACCGACTAGCGGGAGTTACAATGAGCAGTTCTTC
CDR3aa: CASSLVPTSGSYNEQFF

j_gene: TRBJ2-7
abundance: few
v_gene: TRBV3-1
d_gene: TRBD2
CDR3nt: TGTGCCAGCAGCGACAGCGGGAGGAGCTCCTACGAGCAGTACTTC
CDR3aa: CASSDSGRSSYEQYF

j_gene: TRBJ2-7
abundance: few
v_gene: TRBV20-1
d_gene: TRBD2
CDR3nt: TGCAGTAGCAAAGCGGGGACGTACGAGCAGTACTTC
CDR3aa: CSSKAGTYEQYF

j_gene: TRBJ2-1
abundance: many
v_gene: TRBV28
d_gene: NA
CDR3nt: TGTGCCAGCAGCTTTGGGAGCAATGAGCAGTTCTTC
CDR3aa: CASSFGSNEQFF

j_gene: TRBJ1-2
abundance: few
v_gene: TRBV12-3/TRBV12-4
d_gene: NA
CDR3nt: TGTGCCAGCATCTCCCGGGCCTGGGACTATGGCTACACCTTC
CDR3aa: CASISRAWDYGYTF

j_gene: TRBJ2-7
abundance: NA
v_gene: TRBV7-9
d_gene: NA
CDR3nt: TGTGCCAGCAGCAGAGGGGAATACGAGCAGTACTTC
CDR3aa: CASSRGEYEQYF

j_gene: TRBJ2-3
abundance: NA
v_gene: TRBV12-3/TRBV12-4
d_gene: NA
CDR3nt: TGTGCCAGCAGACCCATTCTAGGTTCGGATACGCAGTATTTT
CDR3aa: CASRPILGSDTQYF

j_gene: TRBJ1-2
abundance: NA
v_gene: TRBV20-1
d_gene: NA
CDR3nt: TGCAGTGCTAGCCCGATAGACAGGCGAAACTATGGCTACACCTTC
CDR3aa: CSASPIDRRNYGYTF

j_gene: TRBJ2-1
abundance: NA
v_gene: TRBV9
d_gene: TRBD2
CDR3nt: TGTGCCAGCAGCGTAGATTTGCCTAGCGGGAGTCTTGAGCAGTTCTTC
CDR3aa: CASSVDLPSGSLEQFF

j_gene: TRBJ2-7
abundance: few
v_gene: TRBV11-2
d_gene: NA
CDR3nt: TGTGCCAGCAGCTTAACCACAGGTACCTACGAGCAGTACTTC
CDR3aa: CASSLTTGTYEQYF

j_gene: TRBJ1-1
abundance: NA
v_gene: TRBV29-1
d_gene: NA
CDR3nt: TGCAGCCTTTTCCCTGGGGCAGGGAGAGCTGAAGCTTTCTTT
CDR3aa: CSLFPGAGRAEAFF

j_gene: TRBJ2-1
abundance: few
v_gene: TRBV29-1
d_gene: NA
CDR3nt: TGCAGCGTTCATCTCAGTTACAATGAGCAGTTCTTC
CDR3aa: CSVHLSYNEQFF

j_gene: TRBJ2-5
abundance: NA
v_gene: TRBV5-6
d_gene: NA
CDR3nt: TGTACCAGCAGCTTGGACGGTGTGGCGGCCCAGTGGGAGACCCAGTACTTC
CDR3aa: CTSSLDGVAAQWETQYF

j_gene: TRBJ2-1
abundance: few
v_gene: TRBV20-1
d_gene: NA
CDR3nt: TGCAGTGCAGGGGGGGCAGGGGCCCCCCTTCTATCCTACAATGAGCAGTTCTTC
CDR3aa: CSAGGAGAPLLSYNEQFF

j_gene: TRBJ2-7
abundance: NA
v_gene: TRBV5-1
d_gene: TRBD1
CDR3nt: TGCGCCAGCAACCCGGGACAGGCGGGCTCCTACGAGCAGTACTTC
CDR3aa: CASNPGQAGSYEQYF

j_gene: TRBJ2-7
abundance: NA
v_gene: TRBV12-3/TRBV12-4
d_gene: TRBD1
CDR3nt: TGTGCCAGCAGTTTAAAGGACAGGGGCGCCGAGCAGTACTTC
CDR3aa: CASSLKDRGAEQYF

j_gene: TRBJ2-1
abundance: NA
v_gene: TRBV5-4
d_gene: NA
CDR3nt: TGTGCCAGCAGTCCCGGCCTACAGGGGGGGGATGAGCAGTTCTTC
CDR3aa: CASSPGLQGGDEQFF

j_gene: TRBJ1-2
abundance: NA
v_gene: TRBV10-3
d_gene: TRBD1
CDR3nt: TGTGCCATCAGGCCCCCTGACAGGGTTGGTGACTACACCTTC
CDR3aa: CAIRPPDRVGDYTF

j_gene: TRBJ1-2
abundance: NA
v_gene: TRBV4-1
d_gene: NA
CDR3nt: TGCGCCAGCAGCCAGGCCGGACAGCCTAACTATGGCTACACCTTC
CDR3aa: CASSQAGQPNYGYTF

j_gene: TRBJ2-2
abundance: few
v_gene: TRBV7-6
d_gene: NA
CDR3nt: TGTGCCAGCAGCTTAAGTAGCGATAGGTGGACCGGGGAGCTGTTTTTT
CDR3aa: CASSLSSDRWTGELFF

j_gene: TRBJ2-7
abundance: NA
v_gene: TRBV27
d_gene: NA
CDR3nt: TGTGCCAGCAGTTTTAGCGCTTACTACGAGCAGTACTTC
CDR3aa: CASSFSAYYEQYF

j_gene: TRBJ2-7
abundance: NA
v_gene: TRBV20-1
d_gene: TRBD1
CDR3nt: TGCAGTGCTACAACAGGGGGTCGAACCTACGAGCAGGACTTC
CDR3aa: CSATTGGRTYEQDF

j_gene: TRBJ2-7
abundance: NA
v_gene: TRBV20-1
d_gene: TRBD2
CDR3nt: TGCAGTGCTAGAGAGGGCGGGAGTTTCCACGAGCAGTACTTC
CDR3aa: CSAREGGSFHEQYF

j_gene: TRBJ2-7
abundance: few
v_gene: TRBV6-2/TRBV6-3
d_gene: NA
CDR3nt: TGTGCCAGCAGTTATATCCGGACCTACGAGCAGTACTTC
CDR3aa: CASSYIRTYEQYF

j_gene: TRBJ2-3
abundance: once
v_gene: TRBV6-1
d_gene: NA
CDR3nt: TGTGCCAGCAACAGGGCCCCCGGAGATACGCAGTATTTT
CDR3aa: CASNRAPGDTQYF

j_gene: TRBJ2-5
abundance: NA
v_gene: TRBV15
d_gene: NA
CDR3nt: TGTGCCACCAGAGGCAGGGCGGGTTTTAATGAGCAGTACTTC
CDR3aa: CATRGRAGFNEQYF

j_gene: TRBJ1-1
abundance: NA
v_gene: TRBV25-1
d_gene: NA
CDR3nt: TGTGCCAGCAGTGACAGCCTGAACACTGAAGCTTTCTTT
CDR3aa: CASSDSLNTEAFF

j_gene: TRBJ1-1
abundance: few
v_gene: TRBV20-1
d_gene: TRBD1
CDR3nt: TGCAGTACGTTTCGGGACAGCATGAACACTGAAGCTTTCTTT
CDR3aa: CSTFRDSMNTEAFF

j_gene: TRBJ2-1
abundance: few
v_gene: TRBV20-1
d_gene: NA
CDR3nt: TGCAGTGTACGGGGGGCAGCTCTCAATGAGCAGTTCTTC
CDR3aa: CSVRGAALNEQFF

j_gene: TRBJ1-1
abundance: NA
v_gene: TRBV7-9
d_gene: NA
CDR3nt: TGTGCCAGCAGCTTAGCATTTCGCGGACCTGAAGCTTTCTTT
CDR3aa: CASSLAFRGPEAFF